A selection of T cell receptor beta chains follows, all from one sample in a study of T-cell reconstitution after alpha-beta-depleted transplantation in children. MiXCR, run by TCRdb on the PCR reads, gives a single entry per CDR3 protein. Of around 380,000 distinct CDR3 sequences listed, 11% were seen once; the top ten hold 4.5% to 7%. Specimen: PBMCs from the stem cell graft donor, collected from the stem cell graft. The receptor source for this set is a human donor who donated a stem cell graft to a child with acute myeloid leukemia. Both conserved end residues are part of each CDR3. D genes are given only for firm matches. Size is omitted from some rows. Given values are once, few, many or a class for expanded clones.

size: .; V: TRBV7-9; J: TRBJ2-7; D: .; CDR3: CASSLGTEQYF; DNA: TGTGCCAGCAGCCTTGGGACAGAGCAGTACTTC
size: many; V: TRBV6-5; J: TRBJ2-1; D: .; CDR3: CASSYSTAYNEQFF; DNA: TGTGCCAGCAGTTACTCGACAGCCTACAATGAGCAGTTCTTC
size: .; V: TRBV7-9; J: TRBJ2-5; D: .; CDR3: CASSSTIVETQYF; DNA: TGTGCCAGCAGCTCAACCATTGTAGAGACCCAGTACTTC
size: few; V: TRBV7-2; J: TRBJ2-4; D: .; CDR3: CASSQTTAELGEDIQYF; DNA: TGTGCCAGCAGCCAAACCACGGCGGAACTGGGGGAGGACATTCAGTACTTC
size: few; V: TRBV5-1; J: TRBJ2-7; D: .; CDR3: CASSSMGGAYDEQYF; DNA: TGCGCCAGCAGCTCCATGGGGGGGGCATACGACGAGCAGTACTTC
size: many; V: TRBV5-1; J: TRBJ2-1; D: .; CDR3: CASSLEAGANEQFF; DNA: TGCGCCAGCAGCTTGGAGGCAGGGGCAAATGAGCAGTTCTTC
size: .; V: TRBV20-1; J: TRBJ2-3; D: TRBD2; CDR3: CSARDPGLAGLTDTQYF; DNA: TGCAGTGCTAGAGATCCGGGACTAGCGGGGCTCACAGATACGCAGTATTTT
size: .; V: TRBV7-8; J: TRBJ2-7; D: TRBD2; CDR3: CASSSRLAGAHEQYF; DNA: TGTGCCAGCAGCTCAAGACTAGCGGGAGCCCACGAGCAGTACTTC
size: .; V: TRBV7-2; J: TRBJ2-7; D: .; CDR3: CASSAPSNEQYF; DNA: TGTGCCAGCAGCGCCCCCTCCAACGAGCAGTACTTC
size: .; V: TRBV6-2/TRBV6-3; J: TRBJ1-5; D: .; CDR3: CASSYRLLGPEGHQPQHF; DNA: TGTGCCAGCAGTTACCGGCTTCTTGGCCCAGAGGGCCATCAGCCCCAGCATTTT
size: many; V: TRBV20-1; J: TRBJ1-1; D: .; CDR3: CSAHGGAGNTEAFF; DNA: TGCAGTGCTCATGGGGGGGCAGGGAACACTGAAGCTTTCTTT
size: .; V: TRBV12-3/TRBV12-4; J: TRBJ1-6; D: .; CDR3: CASRTSSYNSPLHF; DNA: TGTGCCAGCAGGACGAGCTCCTATAATTCACCCCTCCACTTT
size: few; V: TRBV20-1; J: TRBJ1-6; D: .; CDR3: CSASLPGLLGDSPLHF; DNA: TGCAGTGCTTCCCTACCGGGGTTATTAGGGGATTCACCCCTCCACTTT
size: few; V: TRBV5-1; J: TRBJ1-4; D: TRBD1; CDR3: CASSTQGIGNEKLFF; DNA: TGCGCCAGCAGCACACAGGGGATCGGTAATGAAAAACTGTTTTTT
size: few; V: TRBV6-2/TRBV6-3; J: TRBJ1-1; D: .; CDR3: CASSIGGLAEAFF; DNA: TGTGCCAGCAGCATTGGGGGGCTGGCTGAAGCTTTCTTT
size: few; V: TRBV12-3/TRBV12-4; J: TRBJ1-1; D: TRBD1; CDR3: CASSLGGQQNTEAFF; DNA: TGTGCCAGCAGTTTAGGGGGACAGCAGAACACTGAAGCTTTCTTT
size: .; V: TRBV4-1; J: TRBJ1-5; D: TRBD1; CDR3: CASSPRDRGLQPQHF; DNA: TGCGCCAGCAGCCCCCGGGACAGGGGGCTTCAGCCCCAGCATTTT
size: few; V: TRBV5-1; J: TRBJ2-3; D: TRBD2; CDR3: CASSSLAGVSDTQYF; DNA: TGCGCCAGCAGTTCACTAGCGGGAGTCTCAGATACGCAGTATTTT
size: .; V: TRBV24-1; J: TRBJ2-5; D: .; CDR3: CATSDGGGRGETQYF; DNA: TGTGCCACCAGTGATGGTGGGGGAAGGGGTGAGACCCAGTACTTC
size: few; V: TRBV5-1; J: TRBJ2-3; D: .; CDR3: CASSTTTGDFTDTQYF; DNA: TGCGCCAGCAGCACTACCACCGGGGACTTCACAGATACGCAGTATTTT
size: many; V: TRBV29-1; J: TRBJ2-1; D: .; CDR3: CSVRRGSSYNEQFF; DNA: TGCAGCGTTAGGCGGGGTAGCTCCTACAATGAGCAGTTCTTC
size: .; V: TRBV28; J: TRBJ2-1; D: .; CDR3: CASEGAITYNEQFF; DNA: TGTGCCAGCGAAGGGGCCATTACCTACAATGAGCAGTTCTTC
size: .; V: TRBV27; J: TRBJ2-2; D: TRBD1; CDR3: CASSLSPQGAGELFF; DNA: TGTGCCAGCAGTTTATCGCCCCAGGGGGCCGGGGAGCTGTTTTTT
size: once; V: TRBV5-1; J: TRBJ2-3; D: .; CDR3: CASSSSPGPMEDTQYF; DNA: TGCGCCAGCAGCTCCTCCCCGGGCCCGATGGAAGATACGCAGTATTTT
size: .; V: TRBV5-1; J: TRBJ2-2; D: .; CDR3: CASSAGASRFGGELFF; DNA: TGCGCCAGCAGCGCTGGAGCTAGCCGATTCGGGGGGGAGCTGTTTTTT
size: .; V: TRBV5-1; J: TRBJ2-7; D: TRBD2; CDR3: CASSLSGGGDYEQYF; DNA: TGCGCCAGCAGCTTGAGCGGGGGGGGCGACTACGAGCAGTACTTC
size: .; V: TRBV12-3/TRBV12-4; J: TRBJ1-1; D: .; CDR3: CASTLAGGTEAFF; DNA: TGTGCCAGCACCCTGGCGGGCGGCACTGAAGCTTTCTTT
size: .; V: TRBV12-3/TRBV12-4; J: TRBJ2-5; D: TRBD2; CDR3: CASSLTSGGAETQYF; DNA: TGTGCCAGCAGTCTAACTAGCGGGGGGGCGGAGACCCAGTACTTC
size: many; V: TRBV20-1; J: TRBJ2-1; D: .; CDR3: CSAVRDQSGEQFF; DNA: TGCAGTGCCGTCCGGGACCAAAGCGGTGAGCAGTTCTTC
size: .; V: TRBV29-1; J: TRBJ2-5; D: .; CDR3: CSVEPRTVQETQYF; DNA: TGCAGCGTTGAACCCCGGACAGTTCAAGAGACCCAGTACTTC
size: few; V: TRBV29-1; J: TRBJ2-7; D: .; CDR3: CSVVGPQGQYF; DNA: TGCAGCGTTGTAGGGCCCCAGGGGCAGTACTTC
size: .; V: TRBV29-1; J: TRBJ2-5; D: .; CDR3: CSVDRPTTQETQYF; DNA: TGCAGCGTTGATCGCCCCACAACCCAAGAGACCCAGTACTTC
size: .; V: TRBV7-8; J: TRBJ2-7; D: .; CDR3: CASSLERDSFSYEQYF; DNA: TGTGCCAGCAGCTTAGAACGAGACTCTTTCTCCTACGAGCAGTACTTC
size: .; V: TRBV7-9; J: TRBJ2-5; D: .; CDR3: CASGPTSAQETQYF; DNA: TGTGCCAGCGGCCCGACTTCAGCACAAGAGACCCAGTACTTC
size: few; V: TRBV20-1; J: TRBJ2-1; D: .; CDR3: CSASPLISRSSYNEQFF; DNA: TGCAGTGCTAGCCCTTTGATTAGCCGAAGCTCCTACAATGAGCAGTTCTTC
size: .; V: TRBV6-2/TRBV6-3; J: TRBJ2-2; D: TRBD1; CDR3: CATLGTVTGELFF; DNA: TGTGCCACCCTAGGGACAGTCACCGGGGAGCTGTTTTTT
size: .; V: TRBV12-3/TRBV12-4; J: TRBJ2-1; D: TRBD1; CDR3: CASSPPGQGVYNEQFF; DNA: TGTGCCAGCAGCCCACCGGGCCAGGGGGTATACAATGAGCAGTTCTTC
size: many; V: TRBV20-1; J: TRBJ2-3; D: TRBD2; CDR3: CSARRGGGTDTQYF; DNA: TGCAGTGCTAGGCGGGGGGGCGGCACAGATACGCAGTATTTT
size: .; V: TRBV27; J: TRBJ2-2; D: .; CDR3: CASSLSSWDVRGRGTGELFF; DNA: TGTGCCAGCAGTTTGAGTTCCTGGGACGTGCGGGGAAGAGGGACCGGGGAGCTGTTTTTT
size: .; V: TRBV12-5; J: TRBJ2-1; D: TRBD1; CDR3: CASGPGQGHYNEQFF; DNA: TGTGCTAGTGGTCCTGGACAGGGCCACTACAATGAGCAGTTCTTC
size: many; V: TRBV5-1; J: TRBJ2-7; D: .; CDR3: CASSRHWGEQYF; DNA: TGCGCCAGCAGCCGACATTGGGGCGAGCAGTACTTC
size: .; V: TRBV12-3/TRBV12-4; J: TRBJ2-7; D: .; CDR3: CASSRQDSYEQYF; DNA: TGTGCCAGCAGTCGACAGGACTCCTACGAGCAGTACTTC
size: .; V: TRBV6-4; J: TRBJ2-1; D: .; CDR3: CASSDSNNEQFF; DNA: TGTGCCAGCAGTGACTCTAACAATGAGCAGTTCTTC
size: .; V: TRBV10-3; J: TRBJ2-7; D: .; CDR3: CAISELSYEQYF; DNA: TGTGCCATCAGTGAACTATCCTACGAGCAGTACTTC
size: .; V: TRBV5-1; J: TRBJ1-1; D: .; CDR3: CASIEQGFRVNTEAFF; DNA: TGCGCCAGCATCGAACAGGGATTCCGGGTGAACACTGAAGCTTTCTTT
size: .; V: TRBV5-1; J: TRBJ1-4; D: TRBD1; CDR3: CASSLRAGGEKLFF; DNA: TGCGCCAGCAGCTTGCGGGCAGGGGGTGAAAAACTGTTTTTT
size: .; V: TRBV12-3/TRBV12-4; J: TRBJ1-5; D: TRBD1; CDR3: CASSFEGALNQPQHF; DNA: TGTGCCAGCAGTTTCGAGGGGGCTCTCAATCAGCCCCAGCATTTT